Listed below are T cell receptor beta chains from one sample, sequenced in a study of CD8 T cells in Susac syndrome. MiXCR, run by TCRdb on the immunoSEQ multiplex PCR reads, gives a single entry per CDR3 protein. The sample has about 120,000 distinct CDR3 sequences; roughly 94% are singletons. The sample taken for sequencing was CD8+ T cells from PBMCs. These receptors came from a human donor with Susac syndrome. Both conserved end residues are part of each CDR3. The D gene is left open where the match is weak. Rows give clone size only sometimes, using once, few, many, or a class for an expanded clone.

>TRBV7-8|TRBJ2-7|-|TRBD2
CASSLQYRIFIWTSDLNKQYF
TGTGCCAGCAGCTTACAGTATCGGATTTTTATTTGGACTAGCGATTTAAATAAGCAGTACTTC
>TRBV20-1|TRBJ2-7|-|TRBD2
CSGLAGDSYEQYF
TGCAGCGGACTAGCGGGAGATTCCTACGAGCAGTACTTC
>TRBV9|TRBJ2-5|-|-
CASSGSTSQETQYF
TGTGCCAGCAGTGGGTCGACTAGCCAAGAGACCCAGTACTTC
>TRBV29-1|TRBJ2-7|-|TRBD1
CSVGTGGIYEQYF
TGCAGCGTTGGGACAGGGGGGATCTACGAGCAGTACTTC
>TRBV6-4|TRBJ2-2|-|-
CASSEANTGELFF
TGTGCCAGCAGTGAAGCGAACACCGGGGAGCTGTTTTTT
>TRBV19|TRBJ2-1|-|-
CASSIQGAEQFF
TGTGCCAGTAGTATACAGGGAGCTGAGCAGTTCTTC
>TRBV3-1|TRBJ1-1|-|-
CASSQGATEAFF
TGTGCCAGCAGCCAAGGGGCCACTGAAGCTTTCTTT
>TRBV27|TRBJ2-7|-|TRBD2
CASREAGGFFEQYF
TGTGCCAGCAGGGAAGCGGGGGGCTTTTTCGAGCAGTACTTC
>TRBV30|TRBJ2-7|-|TRBD2
CAGTSDGYEQYF
TGTGCAGGGACTAGCGATGGCTACGAGCAGTACTTC
>TRBV20-1|TRBJ2-1|-|-
CSAKGGDSVFQFF
TGCAGTGCTAAGGGCGGGGACTCAGTTTTCCAGTTCTTC
>TRBV4-3|TRBJ2-1|-|TRBD1
CASSHTGGNYNEQFF
TGCGCCAGCAGCCACACAGGGGGCAACTACAATGAGCAGTTCTTC
>TRBV7-2|TRBJ2-7|-|-
CASSFRGRSYEQYF
TGTGCCAGCAGCTTTCGGGGGCGCTCCTACGAGCAGTACTTC
>TRBV30|TRBJ1-2|-|TRBD1
CAWSGGTVDLYTF
TGTGCCTGGAGTGGGGGGACAGTAGACCTCTACACCTTC
>TRBV13|TRBJ2-7|-|TRBD1
CASSLKGARYEQYF
TGTGCCAGCAGCTTAAAGGGGGCTCGGTACGAGCAGTACTTC
>TRBV7-6|TRBJ2-1|-|TRBD2
CASSLVAGEGGEQFF
TGTGCCAGCAGCTTAGTGGCGGGGGAGGGTGGTGAGCAGTTCTTC
>TRBV19|TRBJ2-7|once|-
CASSPSSRGGERAYEQYF
TGTGCCAGTAGTCCCTCCTCAAGAGGAGGGGAGCGTGCCTACGAGCAGTACTTC
>TRBV12-3/TRBV12-4|TRBJ1-1|-|-
CASSFQGRNTEAFF
TGTGCCAGCAGTTTCCAGGGTCGGAACACTGAAGCTTTCTTT
>TRBV3-1|TRBJ2-7|-|TRBD2
CASSPVSGGPYEQYF
TGTGCCAGCAGCCCCGTTAGCGGGGGACCCTACGAGCAGTACTTC
>TRBV6-5|TRBJ2-6|-|-
CASLGAGANVLTF
TGTGCCAGTCTAGGGGCTGGGGCCAACGTCCTGACTTTC
>TRBV29-1|TRBJ1-1|once|-
CSVDSPMNTEAFF
TGCAGCGTTGACAGCCCAATGAACACTGAAGCTTTCTTT
>TRBV29-1|TRBJ2-5|-|-
CSVVYRTAAGTQYF
TGCAGCGTAGTCTACCGGACCGCCGCAGGGACCCAGTACTTC
>TRBV9|TRBJ2-2|-|-
CASSVERGELFF
TGTGCCAGCAGCGTCGAACGGGGGGAGCTGTTTTTT
>TRBV7-9|TRBJ2-1|-|-
CASSWSANEQFF
TGTGCCAGCAGCTGGTCCGCCAATGAGCAGTTCTTC
>TRBV2|TRBJ1-2|-|-
CAGKGGPGYTF
TGTGCCGGCAAGGGGGGCCCTGGCTACACCTTC
>TRBV7-2|TRBJ2-3|-|TRBD2
CASSHPTSGSSTDTQYF
TGTGCCAGCAGCCATCCGACTAGCGGATCTAGCACAGATACGCAGTATTTT
>TRBV11-2|TRBJ1-2|once|TRBD1
CASRPRQGTNYGYTF
TGTGCCAGCAGACCCAGACAGGGTACGAACTATGGCTACACCTTC
>TRBV27|TRBJ1-2|-|-
CASSTGFGYTF
TGTGCCAGCAGTACAGGGTTCGGCTACACCTTC
>TRBV5-8|TRBJ1-6|-|-
CASSPLATLHF
TGTGCCAGCAGCCCCCTAGCGACCCTCCACTTT
>TRBV4-2|TRBJ2-1|-|-
CASSQSGNEQFF
TGTGCCAGCAGCCAATCAGGAAATGAGCAGTTCTTC
>TRBV9|TRBJ1-6|-|TRBD1
CASSSPGRTGDNSPLHF
TGTGCCAGCAGTTCGCCTGGACGGACAGGGGACAATTCACCCCTCCACTTT